This entry lists 23 T cell receptor beta chains sequenced from one sample in a study of cytomegalovirus exposure and HLA in healthy donors (dated by TCRdb to about 2017). Receptors were amplified or captured by the immunoSEQ multiplex PCR assay. A mixture of 60 forward primers for TCR Vbeta segments and 13 reverse primers for TCR Jbeta segments was used in the multiplex PCR. The source is immuneACCESS, and TCRdb retained only in-frame sequences with V and J called. Part of the clones is not carried over; for the studies checked, unresolved V genes explain less than half of this, and the remainder is unexplained. This sample holds about 200,000 clones; approximately 86% were observed only once. The top ten constitute around 0.31% of the sample. Source material: PBMCs. The receptors shown here come from a woman aged 25 to 39 in good health and CMV-seronegative.

This CDR3 reads CASRTGAREETQYF. CDR3 DNA sequence: TGCGCCAGCAGAACAGGGGCGCGGGAAGAGACCCAGTACTTC. The chain joins TRBV5-1 to TRBJ2-5, with 7 bases aligning to TRBD1. This CDR3 spans 14 amino acids. J was trimmed by 3 bases and V by 5 bases; bases with no gene match: 7. The germline gives CDR1 SGHRS, CDR2 YFSETQ.

The gene calls are TRBV9 and TRBJ2-2; D gene uncertain. The germline gives CDR1 SGDLS, CDR2 YYNGEE. The CDR3 spans 14 residues. Trimming took off 7 bases at V and 0 bases at J, with 10 bases between the two ends. CDR3 in DNA: TGTGCCAGCGCCCGACTGACGAACACCGGGGAGCTGTTTTTT. Residues: CASARLTNTGELFF.

The sample holds one count of this clone. One end of the junction is discordant with germline, which a read error may explain. The chain joins TRBV7-7 to TRBJ2-3; no definite D call. Germline V gives CDR1 SSHAT, CDR2 FNYEAQ (reference sequence). CDR3 length: 15 residues. DNA of the CDR3: TGTGCTAGCAGCTTAAACTCTGGAGGCACAGATACGCAGTATTTT. The encoded protein is CASSLNSGGTDTQYF. The entire variable domain, with the rest obtained from reference TRBV7-7 and TRBJ2-3, is as follows: GAGVSQSPRYKVTKRGQDVTLRCDPISSHATLYWYQQALGQGPEFLTYFNYEAQPDKSGLPSDRFSAERPEGSISTLTIQRTEQRDSAMYRCASSLNSGGTDTQYFGPGTRLTVL.

Concerning this clone itself: At one of its ends the junction is not consistent with the germline gene, which may arise from a read error. V gene TRBV7-7 combines with J gene TRBJ2-5; a weak D match, TRBD2 (6 bases). The CDR3 totals 16 residues. Per germline, CDR1 SSHAT and CDR2 FNYEAQ (reference sequence). The CDR3: CASSPHASDFSETQYF. CDR3 DNA sequence: TGTGCTAGCAGTCCGCACGCTAGCGATTTCTCGGAGACCCAGTACTTC.

This clone has a single count. The chain carries TRBV9 and TRBJ1-2; D may be TRBD1 (5 bases). Germline-derived CDR1 and CDR2 are SGDLS and YYNGEE. The CDR3 length is 15 residues. V was cut by 0 bases and J by 3 bases, with 12 bases left in between. CDR3 DNA: TGTGCCAGCAGCGTAGCGGGGGATTCGGACTATGGCTACACCTTC. Translated, it gives CASSVAGDSDYGYTF. The full variable domain, with the rest looked up from reference TRBV9 and TRBJ1-2, is DSGVTQTPKHLITATGQRVTLRCSPRSGDLSVYWYQQSLDQGLQFLIQYYNGEERAKGNILERFSAQQFPDLHSELNLSSLELGDSALYFCASSVAGDSDYGYTFGSGTRLTVV.

The rearrangement links TRBV6-1 to TRBJ1-1; D may be TRBD1 (6 bases). The germline V gene has CDR1 MNHNS and CDR2 SASEGT. This CDR3 is built from 12 residues. V lost 8 bases and J lost 1, with 8 bases in between. Written as DNA, the CDR3 is TGTGCCAGCCCGACAGGGAACACTGAAGCTTTCTTT. Its translation: CASPTGNTEAFF.

This chain joins TRBV29-1 and TRBJ1-1; the D is unclear. Germline V lookup: CDR1 SQVTM, CDR2 ANQGSEA. Between the trimmed V and J ends, which lost 4 bases and 2 bases, there was a span of 5 bases. The CDR3 sequence is 11 residues long. The CDR3 loop reads CSVAVNTEAFF. For the CDR3, the DNA is TGCAGCGTTGCGGTAAACACTGAAGCTTTCTTT.

The chain combines TRBV27 with TRBJ2-7; 9 bases align to TRBD2. The J segment lost 3 bases and the V segment lost 8 bases, leaving 5 bases of the junction unmatched. From germline, CDR1 is MNHEY and CDR2 SMNVEV (reference sequence). The CDR3 extends over 13 amino acids. The CDR3 bases are TGTGCCAGCGGGGCGGGAGGGGGCTACGAGCAGTACTTC. It specifies CASGAGGGYEQYF.

The J gene is TRBJ1-1, the V gene TRBV19; D uncertain. Trimming pared 6 bases from V and 1 base from J, leaving 12 bases between. CDR1 is LNHDA, CDR2 SQIVND, per germline (reference sequence). The CDR3 has 14 residues. CDR3 sequence reads: CASRSPGTNTEAFF. The CDR3 region has the DNA TGTGCCAGTAGATCGCCAGGAACGAACACTGAAGCTTTCTTT.

The rearrangement links TRBV7-8 to TRBJ1-2; weak D call: TRBD1 (6 bases). Germline CDR1 reads SGHVS; CDR2 reads FQNEAQ. Trimming removed 1 base at V and 0 bases at J, with 18 bases between. CDR3 length: 18 residues. CDR3 amino acids: CASSLVRGGRGANYGYTF. CDR3 nucleotides: TGTGCCAGCAGCTTAGTGAGGGGGGGCAGGGGAGCTAACTATGGCTACACCTTC.

V is TRBV29-1 and J is TRBJ1-1, with D possibly TRBD1 on 5 matching bases. V was clipped by 4 bases and J by 0 bases, with 9 bases between them. The CDR3 is 13 residues long. In germline, CDR1 is SQVTM, CDR2 ANQGSEA. CDR3 nucleotide sequence: TGCAGCGTTGTTCCAGGGCTGAACACTGAAGCTTTCTTT. Protein sequence: CSVVPGLNTEAFF.

As regards this clone: Its ends do not fully match the called genes, so a read error is possible. J is TRBJ2-6 and V is TRBV19, with a tentative D call TRBD1 (5 bases). The CDR3 is made up of 16 amino acids. Germline V gives CDR1 LNHDA, CDR2 SQIVND (reference sequence). The CDR3 protein is CASTVGVSSGANVLTF. The CDR3 DNA reads TGTGCTAGTACGGTAGGGGTCAGCTCTGGGGCCAACGTCCTGACTTTC.

A remark on this clone: One end of the junction varies from germline; a read error may be responsible. The chain recombines TRBV30 with TRBJ2-6; D is perhaps TRBD1 (5 bases). CDR1 is GTSNPN and CDR2 is SVGIG in the germline V gene (reference sequence). The CDR3 extends over 15 amino acids. CDR3 sequence reads: CAWQGAFSGANGLTF. CDR3 coding DNA: TGTGCCTGGCAGGGCGCCTTCTCTGGGGCCAACGGCCTGACTTTC.

This chain connects TRBV19 to TRBJ1-2, with a weak D call TRBD1 (6 bases). The CDR3 is made up of 12 amino acids. Trimming took 5 bases from V and 7 from J, leaving 11 bases between them. Germline V gene lookup returns CDR1 LNHDA and CDR2 SQIVND (reference sequence). CDR3 sequence reads: CASSSQGAGYTF. CDR3 sequence (DNA): TGTGCCAGTAGTTCACAGGGTGCTGGCTACACCTTC.

This clone was observed a handful of times. V is TRBV11-2 and J is TRBJ1-1; possibly TRBD1 for D (6 bases). The CDR3 runs to 12 residues. Germline CDR1 SGHAT, CDR2 FQNNGV. Trimming pared 1 base from V and 8 bases from J, leaving 8 bases between. The CDR3 DNA is TGTGCCAGCAGCTTAGTAGGGGGAGAAGCTTTCTTT. This translates into CASSLVGGEAFF.

The chain is built from TRBV6-1 and TRBJ1-1, with a tentative D call TRBD1 (6 bases). Between the trimmed V and J ends, which lost 3 bases and 14 bases, there was a span of 19 bases. The germline gives CDR1 MNHNS, CDR2 SASEGT. The CDR3 is 13 amino acids. The CDR3 sequence is CASSEETGGLWFF. DNA for the CDR3: TGTGCCAGCAGTGAGGAGACAGGAGGATTGTGGTTCTTT.

The CDR3 region is CASSLRGFGNIQYF. The CDR3 DNA sequence: TGTGCCAGCAGTTTAAGGGGGTTTGGAAACATTCAGTACTTC. The chain is built from TRBV27 and TRBJ2-4; tentatively, D is TRBD1 (6 bases). V lost 2 bases and J lost 6, with 11 bases in between. This CDR3 spans 14 amino acids. Germline-derived CDR1 and CDR2 are MNHEY and SMNVEV (reference sequence).

This clone was found once. The rearrangement uses TRBV27 and TRBJ2-3; 9 nucleotides line up with TRBD1. The germline V gene has CDR1 MNHEY and CDR2 SMNVEV (reference sequence). CDR3 length: 14 amino acids. With 5 bases clipped from V and 7 bases from J, the junction kept 7 bases outside the gene matches. The CDR3 reads CASSQGTGKNTQYF. The CDR3 nucleotides read TGTGCCAGCAGTCAAGGGACAGGGAAAAATACGCAGTATTTT.

The rearrangement uses TRBV29-1 and TRBJ1-5; D is unresolved. With 4 bases removed from V and 4 bases from J, the gap between germline ends came to 5 bases. Germline values: CDR1 SQVTM, CDR2 ANQGSEA. CDR3 length equals 11 residues. CDR3 sequence: CSVGSNQPQHF. For the CDR3, the DNA is TGCAGCGTTGGGAGTAATCAGCCCCAGCATTTT.

The rearrangement links TRBV9 to TRBJ2-1, with D perhaps TRBD1 (5 bases). Germline CDR1 SGDLS, CDR2 YYNGEE. V gave up 0 bases and J gave up 8 bases, with 24 bases separating them. This CDR3 region has 18 residues. In DNA, the CDR3 is TGTGCCAGCAGCGTAGCTACAGGACCACCCAATCTAGGAGATGAGCAGTTCTTC. Its translation: CASSVATGPPNLGDEQFF.

The CDR3 sequence: CASSLATGEYEQYF. As DNA, the CDR3 is TGTGCCAGCAGCTTAGCAACAGGGGAGTACGAGCAGTACTTC. The chain combines TRBV7-6 with TRBJ2-7, with 7 bases aligning to TRBD1. Losses at the gene ends were 0 bases for V and 4 bases for J; bases not matched to a gene: 3. CDR1 and CDR2 (germline): SGHVS, FNYEAQ. The CDR3 is 14 residues long.

The CDR3 DNA reads as TGTGCCAGCAGCTTACTATCTCAGCCCCAGCATTTT. Its translation is CASSLLSQPQHF. The chain couples TRBV7-9 to TRBJ1-5, with D unresolved. V was clipped by 2 bases and J by 6 bases, with 5 bases between them. The CDR3 has 12 residues. Germline assignment: CDR1 SEHNR and CDR2 FQNEAQ (reference sequence).

The chain employs TRBV7-9 and TRBJ1-4; weak D call: TRBD1 (5 bases). This CDR3 is built from 15 residues. The ends were cut back, 4 bases at V and 7 bases at J, with 16 bases in the middle. Germline CDR1 reads SEHNR; CDR2 reads FQNEAQ (reference sequence). CDR3 nucleotides: TGTGCCAGCAGCTCCGGCCGTTTTAGGGGTGAAAAACTGTTTTTT. It yields the protein CASSSGRFRGEKLFF.